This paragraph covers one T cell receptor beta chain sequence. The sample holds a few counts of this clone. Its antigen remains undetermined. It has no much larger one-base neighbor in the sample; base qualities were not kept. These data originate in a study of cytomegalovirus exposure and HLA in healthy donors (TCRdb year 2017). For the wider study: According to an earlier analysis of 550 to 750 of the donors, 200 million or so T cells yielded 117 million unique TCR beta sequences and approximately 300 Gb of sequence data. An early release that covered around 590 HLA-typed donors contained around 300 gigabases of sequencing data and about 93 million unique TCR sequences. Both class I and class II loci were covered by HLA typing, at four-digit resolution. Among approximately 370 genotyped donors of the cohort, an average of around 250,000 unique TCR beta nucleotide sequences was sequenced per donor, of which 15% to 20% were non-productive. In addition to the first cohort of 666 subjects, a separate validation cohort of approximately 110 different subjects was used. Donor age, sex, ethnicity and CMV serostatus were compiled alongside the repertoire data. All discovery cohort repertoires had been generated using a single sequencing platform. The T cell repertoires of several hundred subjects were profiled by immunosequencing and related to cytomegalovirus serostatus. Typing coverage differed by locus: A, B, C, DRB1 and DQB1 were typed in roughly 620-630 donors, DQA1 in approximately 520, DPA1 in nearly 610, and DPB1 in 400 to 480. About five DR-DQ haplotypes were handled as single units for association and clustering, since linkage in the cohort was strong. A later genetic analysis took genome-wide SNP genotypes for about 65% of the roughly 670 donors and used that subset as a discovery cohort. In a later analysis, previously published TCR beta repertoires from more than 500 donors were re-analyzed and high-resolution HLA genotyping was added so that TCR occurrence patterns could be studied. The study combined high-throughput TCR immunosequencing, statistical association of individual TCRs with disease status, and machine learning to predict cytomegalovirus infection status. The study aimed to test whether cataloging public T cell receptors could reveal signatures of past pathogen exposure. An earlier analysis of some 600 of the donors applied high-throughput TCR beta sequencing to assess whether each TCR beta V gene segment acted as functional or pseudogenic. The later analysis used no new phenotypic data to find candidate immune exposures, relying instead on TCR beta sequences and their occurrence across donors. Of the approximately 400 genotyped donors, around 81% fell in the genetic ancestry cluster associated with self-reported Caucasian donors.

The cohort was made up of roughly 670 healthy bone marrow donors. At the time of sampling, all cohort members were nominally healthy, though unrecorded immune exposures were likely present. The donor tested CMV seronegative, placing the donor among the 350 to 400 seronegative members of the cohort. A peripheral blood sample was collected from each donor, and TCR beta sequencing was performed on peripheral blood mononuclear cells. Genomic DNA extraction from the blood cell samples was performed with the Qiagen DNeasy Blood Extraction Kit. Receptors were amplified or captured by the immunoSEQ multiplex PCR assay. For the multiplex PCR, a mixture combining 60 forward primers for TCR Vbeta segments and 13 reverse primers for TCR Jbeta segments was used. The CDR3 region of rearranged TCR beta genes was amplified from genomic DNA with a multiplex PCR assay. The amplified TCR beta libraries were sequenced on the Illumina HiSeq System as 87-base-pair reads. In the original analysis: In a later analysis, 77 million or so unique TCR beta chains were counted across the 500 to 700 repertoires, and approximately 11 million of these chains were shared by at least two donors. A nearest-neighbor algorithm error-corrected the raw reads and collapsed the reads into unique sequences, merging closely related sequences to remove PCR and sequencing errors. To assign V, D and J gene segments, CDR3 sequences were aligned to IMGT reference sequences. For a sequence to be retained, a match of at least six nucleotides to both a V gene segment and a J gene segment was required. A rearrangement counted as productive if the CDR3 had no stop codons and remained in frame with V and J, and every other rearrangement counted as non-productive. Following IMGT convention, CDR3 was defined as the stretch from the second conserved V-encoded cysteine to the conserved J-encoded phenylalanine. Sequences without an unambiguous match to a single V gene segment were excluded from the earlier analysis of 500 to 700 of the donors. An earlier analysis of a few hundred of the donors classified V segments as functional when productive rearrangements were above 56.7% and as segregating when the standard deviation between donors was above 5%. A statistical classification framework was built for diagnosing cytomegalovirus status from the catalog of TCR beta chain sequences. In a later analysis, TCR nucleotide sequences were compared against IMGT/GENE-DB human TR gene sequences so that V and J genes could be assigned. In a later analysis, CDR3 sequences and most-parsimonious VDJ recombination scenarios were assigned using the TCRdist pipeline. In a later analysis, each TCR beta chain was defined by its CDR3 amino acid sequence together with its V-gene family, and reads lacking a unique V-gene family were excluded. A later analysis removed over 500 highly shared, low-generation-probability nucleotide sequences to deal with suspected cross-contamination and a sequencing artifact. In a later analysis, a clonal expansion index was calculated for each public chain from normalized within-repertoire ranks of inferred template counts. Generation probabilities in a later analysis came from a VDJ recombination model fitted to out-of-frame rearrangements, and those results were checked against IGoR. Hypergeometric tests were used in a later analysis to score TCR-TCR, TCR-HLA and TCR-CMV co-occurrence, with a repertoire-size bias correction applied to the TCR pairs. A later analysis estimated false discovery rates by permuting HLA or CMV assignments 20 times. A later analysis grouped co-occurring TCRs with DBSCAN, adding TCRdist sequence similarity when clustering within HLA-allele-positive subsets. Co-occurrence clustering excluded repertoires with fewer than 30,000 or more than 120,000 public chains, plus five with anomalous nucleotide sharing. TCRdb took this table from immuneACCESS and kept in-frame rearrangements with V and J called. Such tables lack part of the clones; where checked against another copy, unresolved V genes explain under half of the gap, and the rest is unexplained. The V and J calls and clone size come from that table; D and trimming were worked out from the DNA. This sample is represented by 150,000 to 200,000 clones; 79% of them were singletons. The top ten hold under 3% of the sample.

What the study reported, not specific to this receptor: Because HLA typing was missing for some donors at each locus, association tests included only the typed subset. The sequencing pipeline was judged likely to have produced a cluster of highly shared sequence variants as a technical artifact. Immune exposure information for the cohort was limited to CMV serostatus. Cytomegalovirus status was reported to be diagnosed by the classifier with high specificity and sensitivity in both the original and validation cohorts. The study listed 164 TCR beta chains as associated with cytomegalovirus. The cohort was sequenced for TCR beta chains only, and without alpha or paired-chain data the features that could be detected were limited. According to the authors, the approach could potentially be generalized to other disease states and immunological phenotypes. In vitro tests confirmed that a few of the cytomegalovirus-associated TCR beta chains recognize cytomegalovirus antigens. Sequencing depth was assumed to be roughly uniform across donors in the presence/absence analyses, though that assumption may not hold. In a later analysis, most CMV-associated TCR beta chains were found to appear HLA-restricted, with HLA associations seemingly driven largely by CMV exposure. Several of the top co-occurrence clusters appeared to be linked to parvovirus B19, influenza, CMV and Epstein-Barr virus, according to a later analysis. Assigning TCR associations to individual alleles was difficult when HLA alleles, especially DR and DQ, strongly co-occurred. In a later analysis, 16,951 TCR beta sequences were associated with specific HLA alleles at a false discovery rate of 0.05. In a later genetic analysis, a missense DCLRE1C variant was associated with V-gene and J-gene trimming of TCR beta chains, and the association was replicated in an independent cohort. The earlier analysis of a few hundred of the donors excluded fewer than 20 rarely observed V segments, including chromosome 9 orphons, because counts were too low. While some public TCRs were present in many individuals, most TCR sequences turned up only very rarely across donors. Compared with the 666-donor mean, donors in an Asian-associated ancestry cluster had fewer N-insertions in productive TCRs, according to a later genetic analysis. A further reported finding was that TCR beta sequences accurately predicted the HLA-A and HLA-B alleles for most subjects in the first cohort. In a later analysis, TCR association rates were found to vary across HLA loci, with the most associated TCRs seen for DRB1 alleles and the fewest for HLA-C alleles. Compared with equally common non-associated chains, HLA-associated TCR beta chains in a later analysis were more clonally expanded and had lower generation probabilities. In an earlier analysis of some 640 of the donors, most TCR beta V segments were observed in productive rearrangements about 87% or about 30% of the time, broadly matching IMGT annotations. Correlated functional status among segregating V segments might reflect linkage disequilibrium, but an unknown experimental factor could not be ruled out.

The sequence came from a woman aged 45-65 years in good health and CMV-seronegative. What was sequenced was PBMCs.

The CDR3 is CASSLASGGTGELFF. The nucleotide sequence is TGTGCCAGCAGCTTGGCTAGCGGGGGCACCGGGGAGCTGTTTTTT. The chain joins TRBV7-6 to TRBJ2-2; 10 central nucleotides agree with TRBD2. The CDR3, from cysteine to phenylalanine, totals 15 residues. Only the CDR3 portion is preserved as DNA: 45 bases, with reading frame beginning at the first base. Here V drops 3 bases and J drops 4 bases, and the junction holds 2 bases not matched to any gene. Based on the germline V gene, the CDR1 and CDR2 sequences are SGHVS and FNYEAQ.